This TCR beta chain was obtained from a study of blood T cell repertoires in COVID-19. Overall study: The analysed material was cDNA or gDNA that came from T cells, B-cell-depleted T cells, or PBMCs.

As handled by the study authors: Amplifying reference gene primers gave estimates of nucleated cell counts. Data came from immunoSEQ multiplex PCR; TCRdb stores just in-frame clones and leaves some out. D and trimming were read from the DNA, whereas the V and J calls and clone size are those reported in that table. In the table there are about 68,000 clones, approximately 81% of which are singletons. CDR3 length equals 14 residues. CDR1 SNHLY and CDR2 FYNNEI come from the germline V gene. Trimming took 5 bases from V and 7 from J; bases not matched to a gene: 11. V usage is TRBV2 and J usage is TRBJ2-7; TRBD1 matches at 7 bases. The sequenced material came from peripheral blood. This receptor was taken from a man aged 50 to 59 with active COVID-19. In DNA, the CDR3 is TGTGCCAGCAGTCAGACAGGGCCGCTTGGGGAGCAGTACTTC. It specifies CASSQTGPLGEQYF.